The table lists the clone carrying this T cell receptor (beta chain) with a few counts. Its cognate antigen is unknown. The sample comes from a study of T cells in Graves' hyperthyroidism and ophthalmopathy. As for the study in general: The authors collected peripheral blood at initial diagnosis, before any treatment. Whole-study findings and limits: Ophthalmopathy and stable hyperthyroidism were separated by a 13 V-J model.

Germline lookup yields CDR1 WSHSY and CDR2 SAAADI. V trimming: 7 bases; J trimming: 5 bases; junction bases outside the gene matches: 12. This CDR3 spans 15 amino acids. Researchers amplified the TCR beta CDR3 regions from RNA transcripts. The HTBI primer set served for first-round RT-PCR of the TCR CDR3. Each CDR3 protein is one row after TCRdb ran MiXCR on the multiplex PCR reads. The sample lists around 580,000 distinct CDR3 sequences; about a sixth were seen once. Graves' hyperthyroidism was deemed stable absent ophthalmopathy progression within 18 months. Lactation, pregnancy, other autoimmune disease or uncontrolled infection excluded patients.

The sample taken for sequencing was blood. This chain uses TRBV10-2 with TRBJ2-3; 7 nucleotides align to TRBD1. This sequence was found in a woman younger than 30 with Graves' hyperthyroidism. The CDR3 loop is CASTPQTGRGDTQYF. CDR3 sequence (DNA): TGCGCCAGCACACCGCAGACAGGGAGAGGAGATACGCAGTATTTT.